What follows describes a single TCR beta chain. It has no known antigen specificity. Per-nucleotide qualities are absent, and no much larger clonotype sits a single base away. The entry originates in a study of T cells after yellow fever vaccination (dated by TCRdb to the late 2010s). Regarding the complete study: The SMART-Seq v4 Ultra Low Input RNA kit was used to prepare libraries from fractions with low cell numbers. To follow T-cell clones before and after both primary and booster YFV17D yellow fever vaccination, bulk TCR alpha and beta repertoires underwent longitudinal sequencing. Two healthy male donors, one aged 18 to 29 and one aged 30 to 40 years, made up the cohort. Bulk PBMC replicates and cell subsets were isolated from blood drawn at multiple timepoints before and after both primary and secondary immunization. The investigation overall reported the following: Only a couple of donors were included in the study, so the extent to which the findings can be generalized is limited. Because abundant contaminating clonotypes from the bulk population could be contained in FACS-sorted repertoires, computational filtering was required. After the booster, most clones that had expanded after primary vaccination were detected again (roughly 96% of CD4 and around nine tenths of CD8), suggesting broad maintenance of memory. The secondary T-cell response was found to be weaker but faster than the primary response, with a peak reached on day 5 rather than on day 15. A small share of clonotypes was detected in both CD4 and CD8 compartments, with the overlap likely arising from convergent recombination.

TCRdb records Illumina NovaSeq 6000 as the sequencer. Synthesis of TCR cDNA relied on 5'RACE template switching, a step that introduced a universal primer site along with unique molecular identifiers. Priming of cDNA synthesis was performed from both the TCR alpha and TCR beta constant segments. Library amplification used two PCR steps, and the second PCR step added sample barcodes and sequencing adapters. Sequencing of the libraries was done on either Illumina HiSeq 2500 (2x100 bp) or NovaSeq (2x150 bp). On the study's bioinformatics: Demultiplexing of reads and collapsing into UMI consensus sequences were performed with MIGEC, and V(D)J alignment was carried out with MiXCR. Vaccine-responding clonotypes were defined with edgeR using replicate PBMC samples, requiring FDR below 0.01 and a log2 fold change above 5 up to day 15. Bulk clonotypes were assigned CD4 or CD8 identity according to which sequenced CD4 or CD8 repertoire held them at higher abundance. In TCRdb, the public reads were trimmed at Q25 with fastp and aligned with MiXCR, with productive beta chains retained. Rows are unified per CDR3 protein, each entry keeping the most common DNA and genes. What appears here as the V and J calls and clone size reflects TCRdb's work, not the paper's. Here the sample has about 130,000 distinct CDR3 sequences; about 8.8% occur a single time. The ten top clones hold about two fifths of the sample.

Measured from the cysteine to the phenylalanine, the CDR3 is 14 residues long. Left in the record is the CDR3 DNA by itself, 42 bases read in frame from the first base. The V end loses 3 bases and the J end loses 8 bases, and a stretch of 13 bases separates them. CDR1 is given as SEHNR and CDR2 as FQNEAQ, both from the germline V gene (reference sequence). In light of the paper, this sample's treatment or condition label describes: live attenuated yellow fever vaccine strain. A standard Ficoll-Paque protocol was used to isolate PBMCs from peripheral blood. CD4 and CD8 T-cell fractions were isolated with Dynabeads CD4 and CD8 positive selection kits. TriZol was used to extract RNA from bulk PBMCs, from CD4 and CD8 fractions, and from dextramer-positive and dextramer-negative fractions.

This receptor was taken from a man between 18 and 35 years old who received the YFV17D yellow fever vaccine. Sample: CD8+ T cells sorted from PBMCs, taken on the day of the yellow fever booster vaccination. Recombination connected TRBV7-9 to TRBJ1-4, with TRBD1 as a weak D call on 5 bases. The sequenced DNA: TGTGCCAGCAGCTTGGGGCAGGGCGGCGAAAAACTGTTTTTT. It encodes CASSLGQGGEKLFF.